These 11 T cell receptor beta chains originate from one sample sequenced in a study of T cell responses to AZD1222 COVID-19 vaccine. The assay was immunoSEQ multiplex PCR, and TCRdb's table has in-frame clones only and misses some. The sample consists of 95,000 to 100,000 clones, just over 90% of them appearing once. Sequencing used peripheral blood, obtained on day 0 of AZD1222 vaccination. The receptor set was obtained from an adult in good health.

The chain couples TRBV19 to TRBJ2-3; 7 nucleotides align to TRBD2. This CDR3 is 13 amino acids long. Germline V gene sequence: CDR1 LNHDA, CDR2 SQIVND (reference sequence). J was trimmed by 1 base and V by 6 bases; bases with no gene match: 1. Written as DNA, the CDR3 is TGTGCCAGTAGGAGCGGGGGCACAGATACGCAGTATTTT. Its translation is CASRSGGTDTQYF.

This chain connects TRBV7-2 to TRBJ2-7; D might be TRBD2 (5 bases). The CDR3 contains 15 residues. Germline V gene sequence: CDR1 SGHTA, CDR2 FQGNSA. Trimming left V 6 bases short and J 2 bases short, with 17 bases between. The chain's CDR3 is CASSPVGTGTYEQYF. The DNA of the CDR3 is TGTGCCAGCAGTCCAGTGGGTACGGGAACCTACGAGCAGTACTTC. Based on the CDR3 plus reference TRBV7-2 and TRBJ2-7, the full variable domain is GAGVSQSPSNKVTEKGKDVELRCDPISGHTALYWYRQSLGQGLEFLIYFQGNSAPDKSGLPSDRFSAERTGGSVSTLTIQRTQQEDSAVYLCASSPVGTGTYEQYFGPGTRLTVT.

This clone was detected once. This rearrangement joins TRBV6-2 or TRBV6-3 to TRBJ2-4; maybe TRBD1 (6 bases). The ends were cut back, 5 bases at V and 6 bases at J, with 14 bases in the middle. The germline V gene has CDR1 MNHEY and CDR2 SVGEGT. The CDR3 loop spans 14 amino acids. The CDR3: CASSPDSLGNIQYF. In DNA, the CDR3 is TGTGCCAGCAGTCCGGACAGCCTAGGAAACATTCAGTACTTC.

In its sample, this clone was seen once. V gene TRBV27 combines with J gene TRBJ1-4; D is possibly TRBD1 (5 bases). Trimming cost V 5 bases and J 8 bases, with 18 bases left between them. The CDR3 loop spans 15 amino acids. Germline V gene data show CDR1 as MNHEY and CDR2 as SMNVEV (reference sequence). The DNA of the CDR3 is TGTGCCAGCAGTGCCGGACAAGGGGTAGGCGAAAAACTGTTTTTT. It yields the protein CASSAGQGVGEKLFF.

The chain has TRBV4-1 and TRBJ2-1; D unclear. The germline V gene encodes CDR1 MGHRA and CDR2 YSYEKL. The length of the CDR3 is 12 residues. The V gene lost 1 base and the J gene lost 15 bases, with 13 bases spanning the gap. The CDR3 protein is CASSQVGTNLFF. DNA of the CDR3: TGCGCCAGCAGCCAAGTCGGCACCAATCTGTTCTTC.

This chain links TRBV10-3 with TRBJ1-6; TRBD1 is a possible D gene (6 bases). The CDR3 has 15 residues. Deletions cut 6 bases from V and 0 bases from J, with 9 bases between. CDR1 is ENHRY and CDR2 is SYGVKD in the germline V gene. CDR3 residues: CAISIGGSYNSPLHF. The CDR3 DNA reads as TGTGCCATCAGCATAGGGGGCTCCTATAATTCACCCCTCCACTTT.

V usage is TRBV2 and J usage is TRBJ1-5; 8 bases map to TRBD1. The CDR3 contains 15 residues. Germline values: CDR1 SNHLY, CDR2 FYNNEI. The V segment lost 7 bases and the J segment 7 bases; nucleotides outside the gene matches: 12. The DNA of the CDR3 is TGTGCCAGCATTTACGACAGGGGCGGCGGCCAGCCCCAGCATTTT. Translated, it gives CASIYDRGGGQPQHF.

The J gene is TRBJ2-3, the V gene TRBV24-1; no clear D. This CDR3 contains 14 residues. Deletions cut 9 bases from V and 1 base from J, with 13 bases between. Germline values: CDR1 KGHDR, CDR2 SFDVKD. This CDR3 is CATSIGGGTDTQYF. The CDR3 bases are TGTGCCACCTCCATAGGCGGAGGCACAGATACGCAGTATTTT.

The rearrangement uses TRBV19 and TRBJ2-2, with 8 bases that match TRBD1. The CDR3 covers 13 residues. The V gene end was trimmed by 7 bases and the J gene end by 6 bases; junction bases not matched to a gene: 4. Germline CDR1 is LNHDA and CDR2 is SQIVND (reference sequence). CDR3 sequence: CASTLTGAGELFF. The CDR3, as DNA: TGTGCCAGTACCCTGACAGGGGCCGGGGAGCTGTTTTTT.

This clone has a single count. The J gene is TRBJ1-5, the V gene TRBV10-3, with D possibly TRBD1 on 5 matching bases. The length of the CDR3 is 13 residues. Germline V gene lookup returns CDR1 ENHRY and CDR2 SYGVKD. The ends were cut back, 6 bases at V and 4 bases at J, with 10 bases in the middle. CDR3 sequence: CAISGAQNQPQHF. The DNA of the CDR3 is TGTGCCATCAGCGGGGCTCAGAATCAGCCCCAGCATTTT.

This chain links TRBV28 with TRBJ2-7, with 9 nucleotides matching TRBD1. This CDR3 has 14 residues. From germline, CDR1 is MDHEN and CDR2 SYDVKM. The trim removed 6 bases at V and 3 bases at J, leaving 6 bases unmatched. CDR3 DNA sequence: TGTGCCAGCAGCCGGGACAGGGTAATCTACGAGCAGTACTTC. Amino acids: CASSRDRVIYEQYF.